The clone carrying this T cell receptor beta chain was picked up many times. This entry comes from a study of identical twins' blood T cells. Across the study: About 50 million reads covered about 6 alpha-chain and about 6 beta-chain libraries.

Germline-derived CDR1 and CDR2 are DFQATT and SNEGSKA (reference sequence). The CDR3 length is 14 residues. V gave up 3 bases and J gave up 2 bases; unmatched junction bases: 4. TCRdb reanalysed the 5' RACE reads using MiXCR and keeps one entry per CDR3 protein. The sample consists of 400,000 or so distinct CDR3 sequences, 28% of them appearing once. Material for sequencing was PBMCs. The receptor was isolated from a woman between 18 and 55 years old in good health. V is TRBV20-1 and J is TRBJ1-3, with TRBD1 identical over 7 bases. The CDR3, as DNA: TGCAGTGCTAGGACAGGGCAAACTGGAAACACCATATATTTT. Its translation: CSARTGQTGNTIYF.